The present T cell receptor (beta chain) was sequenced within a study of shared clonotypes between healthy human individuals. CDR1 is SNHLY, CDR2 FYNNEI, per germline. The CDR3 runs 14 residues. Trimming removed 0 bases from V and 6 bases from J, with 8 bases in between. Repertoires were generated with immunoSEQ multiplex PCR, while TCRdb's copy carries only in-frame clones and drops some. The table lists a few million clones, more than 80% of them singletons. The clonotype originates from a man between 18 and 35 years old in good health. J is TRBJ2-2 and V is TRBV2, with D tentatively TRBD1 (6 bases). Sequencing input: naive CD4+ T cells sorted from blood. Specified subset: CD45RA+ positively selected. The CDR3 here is CASSEAGQSGELFF. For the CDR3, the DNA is TGTGCCAGCAGTGAAGCCGGACAGTCCGGGGAGCTGTTTTTT.